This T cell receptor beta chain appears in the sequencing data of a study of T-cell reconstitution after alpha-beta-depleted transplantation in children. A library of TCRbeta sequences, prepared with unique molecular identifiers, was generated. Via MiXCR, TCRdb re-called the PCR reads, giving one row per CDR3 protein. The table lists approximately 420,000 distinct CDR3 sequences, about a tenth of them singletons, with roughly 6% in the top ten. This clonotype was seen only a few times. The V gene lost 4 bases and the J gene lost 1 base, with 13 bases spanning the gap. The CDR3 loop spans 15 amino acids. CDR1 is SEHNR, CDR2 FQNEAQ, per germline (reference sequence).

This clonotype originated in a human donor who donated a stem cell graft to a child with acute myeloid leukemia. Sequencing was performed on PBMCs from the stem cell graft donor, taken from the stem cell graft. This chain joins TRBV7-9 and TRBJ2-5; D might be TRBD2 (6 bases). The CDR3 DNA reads TGTGCCAGCAGCTCCGGGGACTCCTCCCAAGAGACCCAGTACTTC. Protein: CASSSGDSSQETQYF.